What follows are 7 T cell receptor beta chains derived from one specimen sequenced in a study of cytomegalovirus exposure and HLA in healthy donors. The repertoire was sequenced with immunoSEQ multiplex PCR; TCRdb's copy has only in-frame clones and lacks some. The sample lists about 200,000 clones; around nine tenths were seen once. The specimen sequenced was PBMCs. These receptors all come from a woman aged 18-30 years in good health and CMV-seronegative.

A single count supports this clone. V gene TRBV21-1 combines with J gene TRBJ1-5; TRBD1 is taken as the D call from the table, unchecked against the DNA. TRBV21-1 is a pseudogene locus. CDR3 length: 18 residues. The CDR3: CASSKAQGSTGRNQPQHF. For the CDR3, the DNA is TGTGCCAGCAGCAAAGCGCAGGGATCCACAGGGCGGAATCAGCCCCAGCATTTT.

The chain joins TRBV30 to TRBJ1-1; TRBD1 is a possible D gene (5 bases). The CDR3 consists of 21 residues. Trimming shortened V by 0 bases and J by 0 bases, and 29 bases separated the two germline ends. Germline values: CDR1 GTSNPN, CDR2 SVGIG (reference sequence). CDR3 nucleotide sequence: TGTGCCTGGAGTGTACGGCGGATGGTGGACAACCGACGCTACATGAACACTGAAGCTTTCTTT. Its protein is CAWSVRRMVDNRRYMNTEAFF.

This rearrangement joins TRBV27 to TRBJ2-1; TRBD2 matches at 9 bases. CDR1 MNHEY and CDR2 SMNVEV come from the germline V gene (reference sequence). The CDR3 totals 15 residues. The trim removed 6 bases at V and 6 bases at J, leaving 9 bases unmatched. The CDR3 DNA is TGTGCCAGCAGCCGGCCGGCGCGGGAGGGCAATGAGCAGTTCTTC. It is translated as CASSRPAREGNEQFF.

This chain uses TRBV6-1 with TRBJ2-3; no definite D call. The CDR3 has 12 residues. Germline values: CDR1 MNHNS, CDR2 SASEGT. Trimming stripped 8 bases from V and 1 base from J, with 7 bases between. The CDR3 region has the DNA TGTGCCAGCGGAGTTCGCACAGATACGCAGTATTTT. It specifies CASGVRTDTQYF.

V usage is TRBV11-3 and J usage is TRBJ2-2; D not resolved. The germline V gene has CDR1 SGHNT and CDR2 YENEEA. This CDR3 has 13 amino acids. The V and J ends lost 4 bases and 7 bases respectively, with 10 bases between them. The DNA of the CDR3 is TGTGCCAGCAGCTCCAGTTTTAACGGGGAGCTGTTTTTT. Amino acid sequence: CASSSSFNGELFF.

This CDR3 is CASSSSSRRETQYF. In DNA, the CDR3 is TGTGCCAGTAGTTCAAGTTCCAGGAGGGAGACCCAGTACTTC. The chain links TRBV19 to TRBJ2-5, with D perhaps matching TRBD2 (5 bases). The CDR3 covers 14 residues. With 5 bases removed from V and 5 bases from J, the gap between germline ends came to 15 bases. Germline-derived CDR1 and CDR2 are LNHDA and SQIVND (reference sequence).

This chain uses TRBV4-1 with TRBJ2-5, with 9 bases matching TRBD2. V lost 4 bases, J lost 4 bases, and 7 bases stayed unmatched. CDR1 and CDR2 from the germline V gene are MGHRA and YSYEKL. The CDR3 is made up of 15 amino acids. The CDR3 spells CASSPVNSGRETQYF. The CDR3, as DNA: TGCGCCAGCAGCCCTGTAAATAGCGGGAGAGAGACCCAGTACTTC.